This TCR beta chain was observed in a study of Graves' ophthalmopathy and Graves' hyperthyroidism. The germline V and J ends were trimmed by 0 bases and 3 bases, with 15 bases remaining between them. The length of the CDR3 is 16 residues. From germline, CDR1 is SGHRS and CDR2 YFSETQ. New diagnoses, under 2 months' duration, and ages 18 to 65 characterized the hyperthyroidism patients. Amplifying from RNA transcripts, the study obtained TCR beta CDR3 regions. Second-round multiplex PCR came after a first-round RT-PCR that employed HTBI primers. TCRdb re-called the multiplex PCR reads through MiXCR, storing one row per CDR3 protein. The sample lists about 1.2 million distinct CDR3 sequences; less than 45% were seen once.

Specimen: peripheral blood or thyroid tissue (not recorded which). The clonotype was recovered from an adult man with Graves' hyperthyroidism. The rearrangement links TRBV5-1 to TRBJ2-5, with D possibly TRBD2 on 5 matching bases. The CDR3 spells CASSLEGGGTKETQYF. The CDR3, as DNA: TGCGCCAGCAGCTTGGAAGGAGGCGGAACTAAAGAGACCCAGTACTTC.